This T cell receptor beta chain was captured in a study of CD8+ T cells in alopecia areata. Study in general: Tofacitinib treatment spanned 6 to 18 months, with 6 months off drug afterward.

This CDR3 contains 14 residues. Trimming at V came to 4 bases and at J to 6 bases, leaving 8 bases not matched to a gene. CDR1 and CDR2 from the germline V gene are MNHNS and SASEGT. This clone was found a few times. Its specificity is unknown. Study outcomes and limitations: Researchers report lesional scalp, most notably alopecia totalis/universalis, outstripped normal scalp in clonality.

Regarding treatment: oral pan-JAK inhibitor, 5-10 mg twice daily. RNA extraction and reverse transcription yielded cDNA as sequencing template. Assay used: immunoSEQ multiplex PCR; TCRdb lists only in-frame clones, some missing. The sample has roughly 210,000 clones, less than 45% seen once; the top ten hold over 2%. V gene TRBV6-1 combines with J gene TRBJ1-1; 7 bases match TRBD1. The input for sequencing was CD4+ T cells sorted from blood, taken around week 37, from a patient treated with tofacitinib. The source is a human donor with alopecia areata. This CDR3 is CASSAAEGAAEAFF. CDR3 in DNA: TGTGCCAGCAGTGCAGCCGAGGGGGCGGCTGAAGCTTTCTTT.